Presented here are 18 T cell receptor beta chains from one specimen sequenced in a study of Graves' ophthalmopathy and Graves' hyperthyroidism. The TCR beta CDR3 regions underwent amplification from RNA transcripts. An opening RT-PCR round employed HTBI primers and preceded a second-round multiplex PCR. TCRdb passed the multiplex PCR reads through MiXCR, listing each CDR3 protein once. The sample contains roughly 400,000 distinct CDR3 sequences, approximately 15% of which appear only once. What was sequenced was peripheral blood. The receptors derive from a woman under 30 with stable Graves' hyperthyroidism.

This clonotype appeared many times. The CDR3 spells CASSTQGTDYGYTF. CDR3 bases: TGTGCCAGCAGTACCCAAGGGACAGACTATGGCTACACCTTC. The genes are TRBV6-5 and TRBJ1-2; 7 bases align to TRBD1. V lost 5 bases and J lost 3; bases outside the gene matches: 6. Germline-derived CDR1 and CDR2 are MNHEY and SVGAGI. This CDR3 has 14 amino acids.

This clonotype was observed at least ten times. V usage is TRBV24-1 and J usage is TRBJ2-7; 7 bases line up with TRBD1. This CDR3 contains 15 residues. Trimming took 3 bases from V and 2 from J; bases not matched to a gene: 6. Germline V gene sequence: CDR1 KGHDR, CDR2 SFDVKD. The CDR3 spells CATSDTGTAPYEQYF. The DNA of the CDR3 is TGTGCCACCAGTGATACCGGGACAGCCCCCTACGAGCAGTACTTC.

This clonotype was counted many times. The chain links TRBV24-1 to TRBJ2-3; D unresolved. Germline V gene sequence: CDR1 KGHDR, CDR2 SFDVKD. The V gene lost 4 bases and the J gene lost 4 bases, with 17 bases spanning the gap. The CDR3 consists of 16 residues. This chain's CDR3 is CATSDYARNNPDTQYF. DNA for the CDR3: TGTGCCACCAGTGACTACGCCAGAAATAATCCAGATACGCAGTATTTT.

This clonotype was observed at least ten times. This chain links TRBV4-1 with TRBJ1-5; D gene ambiguous. Germline V gene data show CDR1 as MGHRA and CDR2 as YSYEKL. Between the trimmed V and J ends, which lost 2 bases and 7 bases, there was a span of 9 bases. This CDR3 is 13 amino acids long. The CDR3 region is CASSQFSRQPQHF. CDR3 in DNA: TGCGCCAGCAGCCAATTCTCCAGACAGCCCCAGCATTTT.

This clonotype was counted only a few times. The J gene is TRBJ1-1, the V gene TRBV3-1; D is unresolved. Trimming took off 2 bases at V and 4 bases at J, with 8 bases between the two ends. This CDR3 is 13 amino acids long. The V gene's germline CDR1 is LGHDT and CDR2 YNNKEL (reference sequence). For the CDR3, the DNA is TGTGCCAGCAGCCAAATCACACGCACTGAAGCTTTCTTT. Encoded protein: CASSQITRTEAFF.

The sample holds many counts of this clonotype. The chain joins TRBV12-3 or TRBV12-4 to TRBJ2-7; TRBD2 aligns across 7 bases. V dropped 3 bases and J dropped 2; count of bases not matched to a gene: 4. This CDR3 comprises 14 residues. In DNA, the CDR3 is TGTGCCAGCAGTTTTATGGGAGGGACCTACGAGCAGTACTTC. Protein product: CASSFMGGTYEQYF.

Comments on this clonotype: One junction end does not reproduce the germline sequence, and a read error may be involved. V is TRBV5-6 and J is TRBJ1-5, with TRBD1 matching over 7 bases. There are 14 residues in the CDR3. Germline-derived CDR1 and CDR2 are SGHDT and YYEEEE. The CDR3: CVSSETGGNQPQHF. The CDR3 region has the DNA TGTGTCAGCAGCGAAACAGGGGGCAATCAGCCCCAGCATTTT. The full variable domain, its missing parts supplied by reference TRBV5-6 and TRBJ1-5, is DAGVTQSPTHLIKTRGQQVTLRCSPKSGHDTVSWYQQALGQGPQFIFQYYEEEERQRGNFPDRFSGHQFPNYSSELNVNALLLGDSALYLCVSSETGGNQPQHFGDGTRLSIL.

This clonotype occurred many times. The chain has TRBV14 and TRBJ1-2; D is uncertain. V lost 1 base and J lost 4, with 10 bases in between. The CDR3 contains 14 residues. CDR1 and CDR2 from the germline V gene are SGHDN and FVKESK. This CDR3 reads CASSQGISSYGYTF. CDR3 nucleotides: TGTGCCAGCAGCCAAGGTATATCGTCCTATGGCTACACCTTC.

The chain has TRBV7-2 and TRBJ2-5; D not certain. The CDR3 covers 13 residues. CDR1 and CDR2 from the germline V gene are SGHTA and FQGNSA. The V end was cut by 2 bases, the J end by 7 bases, with 11 bases between. The CDR3 coding sequence is TGTGCCAGCAGCTTAAATCGCGAAGTGACCCAGTACTTC. Amino acids: CASSLNREVTQYF.

This clonotype was recorded at least ten times. Here the CDR3 DNA reads TGTGCCAGCAGCCCTGCGAACACCGGGGAGCTGTTTTTT. The encoded protein is CASSPANTGELFF. The chain joins TRBV7-9 to TRBJ2-2; D gene uncertain. CDR1 and CDR2 from the germline V gene are SEHNR and FQNEAQ (reference sequence). The germline V and J ends were trimmed by 5 bases and 0 bases, with 4 bases remaining between them. This CDR3 is 13 amino acids long. The variable domain in full, completed from reference TRBV7-9 and TRBJ2-2, reads DTGVSQNPRHKITKRGQNVTFRCDPISEHNRLYWYRQTLGQGPEFLTYFQNEAQLEKSRLLSDRFSAERPKGSFSTLEIQRTEQGDSAMYLCASSPANTGELFFGEGSRLTVL.

This clonotype was detected a few times. The chain links TRBV12-3 or TRBV12-4 to TRBJ2-7; 8 positions match TRBD1. CDR3 length: 15 amino acids. V shed 6 bases, J shed 0 bases, and the junction held 7 bases outside the gene matches. CDR3 in amino acids: CASRTGGSISYEQYF. In DNA, the CDR3 is TGTGCCAGCAGAACAGGGGGTTCAATCTCCTACGAGCAGTACTTC.

The rearrangement joins TRBV13 to TRBJ2-5; TRBD2 is a possible D gene (6 bases). The CDR3 totals 17 residues. Germline values: CDR1 PRHDT, CDR2 FYEKMQ (reference sequence). V dropped 0 bases and J dropped 3 bases, with 17 bases sitting between them. CDR3 in amino acids: CASSLGRGGGEEETQYF. For the CDR3, the DNA is TGTGCCAGCAGCTTAGGCCGGGGAGGAGGTGAAGAAGAGACCCAGTACTTC.

The chain carries TRBV20-1 and TRBJ2-3; maybe TRBD2 (5 bases). Per the germline V gene, CDR1 is DFQATT and CDR2 is SNEGSKA (reference sequence). With 6 bases removed from V and 0 bases from J, the gap between germline ends came to 19 bases. The CDR3 is made up of 16 amino acids. The CDR3 reads CSATFSSRTSTDTQYF. The CDR3 nucleotides read TGCAGTGCCACCTTCTCTAGCCGGACTAGCACAGATACGCAGTATTTT.

The rearrangement uses TRBV12-3 or TRBV12-4 and TRBJ1-6, with 12 bases aligning to TRBD1. This CDR3 contains 15 residues. The V and J ends lost 8 bases and 9 bases, in that order; junction bases with no gene match: 8. The CDR3 DNA is TGTGCCAGCGGTTCGGGACAGGGGGCGAGTTCACCCCTCCACTTT. This codes for CASGSGQGASSPLHF.

The V gene is TRBV19, the J gene TRBJ2-5, with D possibly being TRBD1 or TRBD2 (5 bases each). CDR3 length: 12 amino acids. CDR1 is LNHDA and CDR2 is SQIVND in the germline V gene (reference sequence). Between the trimmed V and J ends, which lost 10 bases and 3 bases, there was a span of 12 bases. The CDR3 sequence: CATQRGEETQYF. The CDR3, as DNA: TGTGCCACCCAGAGGGGTGAAGAGACCCAGTACTTC.

This clonotype was observed a few times. V gene TRBV2 combines with J gene TRBJ2-7; tentative D call: TRBD1 (5 bases). This CDR3 is 15 amino acids long. Germline-derived CDR1 and CDR2 are SNHLY and FYNNEI. V gave up 2 bases and J gave up 2 bases, with 13 bases separating them. The CDR3 sequence is CASSERGWNTYEQYF. CDR3 coding DNA: TGTGCCAGCAGTGAAAGGGGTTGGAATACCTACGAGCAGTACTTC.

At least ten counts were recorded for this clonotype. The chain recombines TRBV4-1 with TRBJ2-7, with a weak D call TRBD2 (6 bases). V was cut by 1 base and J by 11 bases, with 9 bases left in between. This CDR3 is 11 amino acids long. The germline gives CDR1 MGHRA, CDR2 YSYEKL. The CDR3 sequence is CASSQGREEYF. CDR3 DNA: TGCGCCAGCAGCCAAGGCAGGGAGGAGTACTTC.

This sequence joins TRBV6-1 and TRBJ1-2, with 7 nucleotides matching TRBD1. Germline loops: CDR1 MNHNS, CDR2 SASEGT. The CDR3 loop spans 15 amino acids. V trimming: 5 bases; J trimming: 0 bases; junction bases outside the gene matches: 6. The CDR3 loop is CASSPTGATNYGYTF. The CDR3, as DNA: TGTGCCAGCAGTCCCACAGGGGCTACTAACTATGGCTACACCTTC.